A selection of T cell receptor beta chains follows, all from one sample in a study of radiation and T cells in renal cell carcinoma. TCRdb's table, derived via immunoSEQ multiplex PCR, lists solely in-frame clones and lacks some. The sample consists of roughly 92,000 clones, roughly 84% of them appearing once. The sequencing here drew on blood, taken from a patient whose treatment included radiotherapy and nephrectomy. Receptor source: a man in his 60s with renal cell carcinoma. Each CDR3 is given with its conserved first and last residue. The D gene is left open where the match is weak.

TRBV2	TRBJ2-2	NA	CASGPRTGRGTGELFF
TRBV28	TRBJ1-5	TRBD1	CATQGTGYQPQHF
TRBV5-1	TRBJ2-1	TRBD2	CASSSAEGGLADLDSYNEQFF
TRBV27	TRBJ2-7	NA	CASSLRQGQIPYEQYF
TRBV27	TRBJ2-2	TRBD1	CARASTGTGGTGELFF
TRBV5-4	TRBJ2-7	NA	CASSLQWGAEQYF
TRBV7-2	TRBJ1-1	NA	CASSHAWGATEAFF
TRBV5-1	TRBJ2-1	TRBD2	CASILGSSGNFGEQFF
TRBV23-1	TRBJ2-5	TRBD1	CASSQDPGQGPGETQYF
TRBV1	TRBJ2-1	NA	CTSSQGVLATYNEQFF
TRBV6-6	TRBJ2-7	TRBD1	CASSYAGGAYEQYF
TRBV10-2	TRBJ2-1	TRBD2	CASSDSSGRSYNEQFF
TRBV4-1	TRBJ2-7	NA	CASSQDTWGYEQYF
TRBV19	TRBJ2-2	NA	CASSIGGQYTGELFF
TRBV18	TRBJ2-6	NA	CASSPQGSGGANVLTF
TRBV6-5	TRBJ1-1	NA	CASGIQVNTEAFF
TRBV5-8	TRBJ2-7	TRBD2	CASSLEFSGRAGGYEQYF
TRBV29-1	TRBJ2-3	TRBD1	CSVVGQGNTDTQYF
TRBV19	TRBJ2-1	NA	CASSIRGGSRGQRGTFEDEQFF
TRBV9	TRBJ2-1	TRBD2	CASSPGLATYNEQFF
TRBV4-3	TRBJ2-1	NA	CASSQGKGLAYNEQFF
TRBV5-6	TRBJ1-6	NA	CASSFWSYNSPLHF
TRBV27	TRBJ1-2	TRBD1	CASSLSGDSSYGYTF
TRBV28	TRBJ2-7	NA	CASSARYLGFYEQYF
TRBV11-2	TRBJ2-7	NA	CASSPGNEQYF
TRBV9	TRBJ2-7	NA	CASSPPGPLGSYEQYF
TRBV19	TRBJ1-5	NA	CASSILGSPQHF
TRBV6-5	TRBJ2-1	NA	CASSSPAVNEQFF
TRBV4-1	TRBJ2-1	TRBD2	CASSHPLRDYYNEQFF
TRBV9	TRBJ2-1	NA	CASSVGWGSNEQFF
TRBV7-8	TRBJ2-7	TRBD1	CASSLWDRAEQYF
TRBV7-3	TRBJ2-1	NA	CASSLLEADPDNEQFF
TRBV28	TRBJ2-7	TRBD1	CASSLPTTHDRAYEQYF
TRBV11-2	TRBJ2-5	TRBD1	CASSLSGTAQETQYF
TRBV4-2	TRBJ2-5	NA	CASSQSKAGDWLKYQETQYF
TRBV7-2	TRBJ1-4	TRBD1	CASSFGTANEKLFF